The next 2 T cell receptor beta chains were all read from a single sample in a study of shared clonotypes between healthy human individuals. Libraries were prepared by immunoSEQ multiplex PCR; TCRdb keeps only in-frame clonotypes and omits some of them. The sample has over a million clones, roughly 97% seen once. The sample comprised naive CD4+ T cells sorted from blood. Noted subset: CD45RA+ positively selected. The origin of the receptors is a man aged 25 to 40 in good health.

The V gene is TRBV30, the J gene TRBJ2-1; D unresolved. V was clipped by 8 bases and J by 0 bases, with 14 bases between them. CDR3 length: 14 amino acids. The V gene's germline CDR1 is GTSNPN and CDR2 SVGIG (reference sequence). The CDR3: CATVRRSSYNEQFF. The CDR3 DNA reads TGTGCCACAGTAAGGCGGAGCTCCTACAATGAGCAGTTCTTC.

This clone was counted once. V and J are TRBV5-1 and TRBJ2-7; 9 bases align to TRBD1. Per germline, CDR1 SGHRS and CDR2 YFSETQ. The V segment lost 0 bases and the J segment 12 bases; nucleotides outside the gene matches: 13. This CDR3 contains 15 residues. CDR3 protein: CASSLANPGQGSSYF. As DNA, the CDR3 is TGCGCCAGCAGCTTGGCAAACCCGGGACAGGGCTCATCGTACTTC.